This T cell receptor beta chain was recovered during a study of shared clonotypes between healthy human individuals. V shed 3 bases, J shed 2 bases, and the junction held 8 bases outside the gene matches. The CDR3 runs to 18 residues. Germline V gene sequence: CDR1 KGHSH, CDR2 LQKENI. Generated by immunoSEQ multiplex PCR, the TCRdb table keeps only in-frame clones and is missing some. The sample holds 300,000 to 400,000 clones, around four fifths seen once. The sample comprised memory CD4+ T cells sorted from blood. Documented subset: CD45RA-negative fraction. The chain carries TRBV18 and TRBJ2-6; TRBD1 matches 9 bases. The receptor was derived from a man aged 25-45 years in good health. The CDR3 bases are TGTGCCAGCTCACCCACCGGGACAGGGAATACTGGGGCCAACGTCCTGACTTTC. Translated: CASSPTGTGNTGANVLTF.